These 16 T cell receptor beta chains originate from one sample sequenced in a study of blood T cell repertoires in COVID-19. Profiling relied on immunoSEQ multiplex PCR, and the TCRdb table lists in-frame clones only, not all of them. The sample lists around 70,000 clones, approximately 80% occurring once. The source material was peripheral blood. These receptors all come from a human donor in a cohort sampled during active COVID-19.

The chain is built from TRBV2 and TRBJ2-6; TRBD2 matches 7 bases. V lost 7 bases to trimming and J lost 2 bases; unmatched junction nucleotides: 5. The CDR3 loop spans 15 amino acids. Germline lookup yields CDR1 SNHLY and CDR2 FYNNEI. The CDR3 DNA follows: TGTGCCAGCATCAATGGGGGGGCTGGGGCCAACGTCCTGACTTTC. This translates into CASINGGAGANVLTF.

The chain uses TRBV11-2 and TRBJ2-1, with TRBD2 matching over 15 bases. The CDR3 is 19 amino acids. Germline V gene sequence: CDR1 SGHAT, CDR2 FQNNGV. V shed 6 bases, J shed 3 bases, and the junction held 12 bases outside the gene matches. The CDR3 is CASRGPGLAGGGSYNEQFF. The CDR3 nucleotides read TGTGCCAGCAGAGGTCCGGGACTAGCGGGAGGAGGGAGCTACAATGAGCAGTTCTTC. Variable domain in full (rest from reference TRBV11-2 and TRBJ2-1): EAGVAQSPRYKIIEKRQSVAFWCNPISGHATLYWYQQILGQGPKLLIQFQNNGVVDDSQLPKDRFSAERLKGVDSTLKIQPAKLEDSAVYLCASRGPGLAGGGSYNEQFFGPGTRLTVL.

The V and J genes are TRBV6-2 or TRBV6-3 and TRBJ2-7; D remains ambiguous. Deletions cut 0 bases from V and 0 bases from J, with 18 bases between. This CDR3 spans 18 amino acids. CDR1 and CDR2 from the germline V gene are MNHEY and SVGEGT. The CDR3 sequence is CASSYSNYEKDNSYEQYF. Written as DNA, the CDR3 is TGTGCCAGCAGTTACTCGAATTATGAGAAAGACAACTCCTACGAGCAGTACTTC.

V and J are TRBV5-8 and TRBJ1-2; no clear D gene. Germline assignment: CDR1 SGHTS and CDR2 YDEGEE. The CDR3 sequence is 14 residues long. The ends were cut back, 6 bases at V and 3 bases at J, with 15 bases in the middle. CDR3 in DNA: TGTGCCAGCAATGAGGGATTGGGATACTATGGCTACACCTTC. This sequence encodes CASNEGLGYYGYTF.

The J gene is TRBJ2-1, the V gene TRBV12-3 or TRBV12-4; tentatively, D is TRBD1 (5 bases). This CDR3 has 13 residues. V was shortened by 2 bases and J by 6 bases, with 8 bases between the two germline ends. CDR3 nucleotides: TGTGCCAGCAGTTTAATTAGGGGCAATGAGCAGTTCTTC. Its protein product is CASSLIRGNEQFF.

The chain uses TRBV11-2 and TRBJ2-1; 7 bases align to TRBD2. The length of the CDR3 is 16 residues. The V segment lost 5 bases and the J segment 3 bases; nucleotides outside the gene matches: 10. Germline-derived CDR1 and CDR2 are SGHAT and FQNNGV. CDR3 sequence (DNA): TGTGCCAGCAGCCCGCCCCGGACTAGTAACTACAATGAGCAGTTCTTC. It translates to CASSPPRTSNYNEQFF.

The chain carries TRBV6-1 and TRBJ2-1; TRBD2 matches at 12 bases. The CDR3 sequence is 15 residues long. Trimming took 3 bases from V and 4 from J; bases not matched to a gene: 1. The germline CDR1 and CDR2 sequences are MNHNS and SASEGT. The DNA of the CDR3 is TGTGCCAGCAGTGACCTAGCGGGAGGGTACAATGAGCAGTTCTTC. This gives the protein CASSDLAGGYNEQFF.

Details on this clone: An end of the junction differs from the germline gene, which may be a read error. V gene TRBV10-2 combines with J gene TRBJ2-7, with D perhaps TRBD2 (7 bases). CDR3 length: 14 residues. Germline V gives CDR1 WSHSY, CDR2 SAAADI. The CDR3: CASGGRGDLNPLHF. The CDR3 nucleotides are TGCGCCAGCGGAGGGAGGGGGGATCTCAACCCCCTCCACTTC.

This chain links TRBV25-1 with TRBJ2-3, with 8 bases lining up with TRBD1. The CDR3 is 14 residues long. Germline-derived CDR1 and CDR2 are MGHDK and SYGVNS. With V trimmed by 3 bases and J by 5 bases, 4 bases remained unmatched. This CDR3 is CASSDRGLVDTQYF. CDR3 sequence (DNA): TGTGCCAGCAGTGACAGGGGGCTCGTAGATACGCAGTATTTT.

This clone appeared once. The chain recombines TRBV7-8 with TRBJ2-6; D is ambiguous. The V and J ends lost 0 bases and 1 base respectively, with 7 bases between them. The CDR3 has 16 residues. From germline, CDR1 is SGHVS and CDR2 FQNEAQ. The CDR3 DNA sequence: TGTGCCAGCAGCTTAGCGAGGAGTTCTGGGGCCAACGTCCTGACTTTC. Its protein is CASSLARSSGANVLTF.

This clone is classed as medium-sized (0.01 to 0.1%). This chain links TRBV5-4 with TRBJ2-7; 8 nucleotides align to TRBD1. The junction had 7 bases not matched to a gene; V was cut back by 0 bases and J by 2 bases. The V gene's germline CDR1 is SGHNT and CDR2 YYREEE (reference sequence). The CDR3 loop spans 16 amino acids. DNA for the CDR3: TGTGCCAGCAGCTTGGGGGGACAGGACCCGGCCTACGAGCAGTACTTC. It codes for CASSLGGQDPAYEQYF.

The sample holds a few counts of this clone. The chain links TRBV5-1 to TRBJ2-3, with 13 bases that match TRBD2. After removal of 2 bases from V and 4 bases from J, the junction contained 1 base not matched to a gene. CDR3 length: 15 residues. From germline, CDR1 is SGHRS and CDR2 YFSETQ. CDR3 bases: TGCGCCAGCAGCTTAACTAGCGGGAGGGCAGATACGCAGTATTTT. Protein product: CASSLTSGRADTQYF.

The chain employs TRBV10-2 and TRBJ2-4, with 13 bases identical to TRBD2. Germline V CDR1 and CDR2: WSHSY, SAAADI. Trimming at V came to 6 bases and at J to 1 base, leaving 9 bases not matched to a gene. CDR3 length: 18 amino acids. The CDR3 reads CASSLTSGRAGAKNIQYF. The CDR3 nucleotides read TGCGCCAGCAGCTTAACTAGCGGGAGGGCCGGGGCCAAAAACATTCAGTACTTC.

This clone was counted only a few times. The rearrangement uses TRBV11-2 and TRBJ1-6; 7 nucleotides match TRBD1. The CDR3 has 15 amino acids. The germline V gene has CDR1 SGHAT and CDR2 FQNNGV. Unmatched junction bases numbered 5, after V lost 1 base and J lost 8 bases. The CDR3 region has the DNA TGTGCCAGCAGCTTAGTCGGACAGGAGTATTCACCCCTCCACTTT. Its protein is CASSLVGQEYSPLHF.

A note on this clone: The sample carries other DNA sequences with the same CDR3. V is TRBV5-1 and J is TRBJ2-7; 11 nucleotides line up with TRBD1. Per the germline V gene, CDR1 is SGHRS and CDR2 is YFSETQ. This CDR3 is 14 amino acids long. V lost 4 bases, J lost 4 bases, and 4 bases stayed unmatched. CDR3 bases: TGCGCCAGCAGCCTCGGACAGGGGGCATACGAGCAGTACTTC. It codes for CASSLGQGAYEQYF.

Only a few counts were recorded for this clone. The V call is TRBV18, the J call TRBJ2-5, with D maybe TRBD2 (6 bases). This CDR3 contains 15 residues. V was cut by 1 base and J by 6 bases, with 15 bases left in between. Germline assignment: CDR1 KGHSH and CDR2 LQKENI. The CDR3, as DNA: TGTGCCAGCTCACCACGAGAAGGGGCGGGGAAGACCCAGTACTTC. Translation: CASSPREGAGKTQYF.